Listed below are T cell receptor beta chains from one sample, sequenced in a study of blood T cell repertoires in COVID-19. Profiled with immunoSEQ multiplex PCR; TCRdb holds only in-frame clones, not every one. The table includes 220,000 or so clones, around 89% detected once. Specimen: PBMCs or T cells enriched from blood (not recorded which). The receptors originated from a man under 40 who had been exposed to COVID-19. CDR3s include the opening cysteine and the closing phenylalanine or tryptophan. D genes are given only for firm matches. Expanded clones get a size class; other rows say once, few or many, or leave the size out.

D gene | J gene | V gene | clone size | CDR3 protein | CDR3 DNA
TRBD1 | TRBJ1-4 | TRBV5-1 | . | CASSPGGGQGDEKLFF | TGCGCCAGCAGCCCCGGTGGGGGACAGGGGGATGAAAAACTGTTTTTT
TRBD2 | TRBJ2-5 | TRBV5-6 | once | CASSWGPAGGRETQYF | TGTGCCAGCAGCTGGGGTCCAGCGGGGGGACGAGAGACCCAGTACTTC
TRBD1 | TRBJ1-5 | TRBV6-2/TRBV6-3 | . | CASSGGQGRNQPQHF | TGTGCCAGCAGCGGCGGACAGGGTCGAAATCAGCCCCAGCATTTT
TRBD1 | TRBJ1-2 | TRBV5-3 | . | CARSLATGSGYTF | TGTGCCAGAAGCTTGGCGACAGGGTCTGGCTACACCTTC
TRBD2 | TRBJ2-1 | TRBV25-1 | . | CASSGTSGNEQFF | TGTGCCAGCAGTGGCACTAGCGGCAATGAGCAGTTCTTC
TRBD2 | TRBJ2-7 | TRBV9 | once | CASSVDRGGSGDEQYF | TGTGCCAGCAGCGTAGACCGGGGGGGCTCCGGGGACGAGCAGTACTTC
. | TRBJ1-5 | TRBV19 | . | CASSMQNSNQPQHF | TGTGCCAGTAGTATGCAGAATAGCAATCAGCCCCAGCATTTT
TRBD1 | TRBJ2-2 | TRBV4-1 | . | CASSRTGITGELFF | TGCGCCAGCAGTAGGACAGGCATCACCGGGGAGCTGTTTTTT
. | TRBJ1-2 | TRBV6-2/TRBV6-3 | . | CASSPPGGNYGYTF | TGTGCCAGCAGCCCCCCCGGCGGGAACTATGGCTACACCTTC
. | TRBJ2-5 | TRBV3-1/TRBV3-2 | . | CASSQGDMVARETQYF | TGTGCCAGCAGCCAAGGGGATATGGTAGCGAGGGAGACCCAGTACTTC